Given below is one T cell receptor beta chain in context. The data stem from a study of blood T cell repertoires in COVID-19. In the study overall: The samples span acute and convalescent COVID-19 from the United States, Italy and Spain. PBMCs, B-cell-depleted T cells, or T cells were the source of the cDNA or gDNA that made up the material.

V was clipped by 4 bases and J by 7 bases; unmatched bases: 6. Germline CDR1 and CDR2: SGHKS and YYEKEE (reference sequence). CDR3 length: 15 amino acids. Original analysis: For nucleated cells, counts were estimated from reference gene primer amplification. TCRdb keeps only in-frame clones here, not all; method: immunoSEQ multiplex PCR. V and J calls and clone size are those listed in that table; D and trimming were worked out from the DNA. The sample includes some 19,000 clones, roughly 85% of them seen just once. This sequence originates from a man older than 75 with acute or convalescent COVID-19. This chain connects TRBV5-5 to TRBJ2-2; 11 bases line up with TRBD1. The material sequenced was peripheral blood. CDR3 DNA sequence: TGTGCCAGCAGCCCTGGACAGGGGGCGGACGGGGAGCTGTTTTTT. Protein: CASSPGQGADGELFF.